One and the same sample provided the 14 T cell receptor beta chains below, sequenced in a study of blood T cell repertoires in COVID-19. The assay was immunoSEQ multiplex PCR, and TCRdb's table has in-frame clones only and misses some. The sample shows roughly 700,000 clones, over 80% of them seen only once. Sample: peripheral blood. Receptors were obtained from a woman between 18 and 30 years old with acute or convalescent COVID-19.

In this sample, this clone turned up a few times. The V call is TRBV7-2, the J call TRBJ1-4; 9 bases fit TRBD1. The germline V gene has CDR1 SGHTA and CDR2 FQGNSA. The CDR3 length is 15 residues. The ends lost 1 base at V and 8 bases at J; junction bases unmatched: 5. The CDR3 loop reads CASSLGGTGNEKLFF. Written as DNA, the CDR3 is TGTGCCAGCAGCTTAGGGGGGACAGGGAACGAAAAACTGTTTTTT.

The chain employs TRBV9 and TRBJ2-1; D gene uncertain. Germline V gives CDR1 SGDLS, CDR2 YYNGEE. The V gene lost 0 bases and the J gene lost 6 bases, with 7 bases spanning the gap. CDR3 length: 13 amino acids. The CDR3 protein is CASSVAPSNEQFF. In nucleotides, the CDR3 is TGTGCCAGCAGCGTAGCCCCGTCCAATGAGCAGTTCTTC. The variable domain in full, completed from reference TRBV9 and TRBJ2-1, reads DSGVTQTPKHLITATGQRVTLRCSPRSGDLSVYWYQQSLDQGLQFLIQYYNGEERAKGNILERFSAQQFPDLHSELNLSSLELGDSALYFCASSVAPSNEQFFGPGTRLTVL.

The CDR3 reads CASSPRQGSYGYTF. In DNA form, the CDR3 reads TGTGCCAGCAGCCCAAGACAGGGGAGCTATGGCTACACCTTC. J is TRBJ1-2 and V is TRBV14, with 8 bases lining up with TRBD1. V trimming: 4 bases; J trimming: 4 bases; junction bases outside the gene matches: 5. CDR1 is SGHDN, CDR2 FVKESK, per germline. This CDR3 has 14 residues. Filled out from reference TRBV14 and TRBJ1-2, the complete variable domain reads EAGVTQFPSHSVIEKGQTVTLRCDPISGHDNLYWYRRVMGKEIKFLLHFVKESKQDESGMPNNRFLAERTGGTYSTLKVQPAELEDSGVYFCASSPRQGSYGYTFGSGTRLTVV.

The chain has TRBV9 and TRBJ1-1; a possible D gene is TRBD1 (6 bases). The ends were cut back, 6 bases at V and 7 bases at J, with 22 bases in the middle. The CDR3 consists of 15 residues. In germline, CDR1 is SGDLS, CDR2 YYNGEE. In DNA form, the CDR3 reads TGTGCCAGCACCATGCTTGCGAGGGGGAGCCTTGAAGCTTTCTTT. This translates into CASTMLARGSLEAFF. The variable domain in full, completed from reference TRBV9 and TRBJ1-1, reads DSGVTQTPKHLITATGQRVTLRCSPRSGDLSVYWYQQSLDQGLQFLIQYYNGEERAKGNILERFSAQQFPDLHSELNLSSLELGDSALYFCASTMLARGSLEAFFGQGTRLTVV.

This clone was recorded only once. The chain combines TRBV7-8 with TRBJ1-3, with D hard to call. With 1 base removed from V and 0 bases from J, the gap between germline ends came to 7 bases. Germline V gene lookup returns CDR1 SGHVS and CDR2 FQNEAQ. CDR3 length: 15 amino acids. CDR3 amino acids: CASSLGAGSGNTIYF. DNA for the CDR3: TGTGCCAGCAGCTTAGGAGCGGGCTCTGGAAACACCATATATTTT.

The CDR3 DNA follows: TGTGCCAGCACCAACTCTAATACCGAGGGTGAAGCTTTCTTT. As protein: CASTNSNTEGEAFF. This chain links TRBV7-9 with TRBJ1-1; unclear D gene. Between the trimmed V and J ends, which lost 7 bases and 7 bases, there was a span of 19 bases. Germline V gene data show CDR1 as SEHNR and CDR2 as FQNEAQ (reference sequence). The length of the CDR3 is 14 residues. Together with reference TRBV7-9 and TRBJ1-1, the CDR3 gives the full variable domain: DTGVSQNPRHKITKRGQNVTFRCDPISEHNRLYWYRQTLGQGPEFLTYFQNEAQLEKSRLLSDRFSAERPKGSFSTLEIQRTEQGDSAMYLCASTNSNTEGEAFFGQGTRLTVV.

This rearrangement joins TRBV2 to TRBJ2-1; 7 bases line up with TRBD1. CDR3 length: 12 residues. Germline assignment: CDR1 SNHLY and CDR2 FYNNEI. The V and J ends lost 3 bases and 7 bases, in that order; junction bases with no gene match: 0. The CDR3 protein is CASSDRGNEQFF. The CDR3 nucleotides read TGTGCCAGCAGTGACAGGGGGAATGAGCAGTTCTTC.

The chain combines TRBV18 with TRBJ1-5; D uncertain. Germline values: CDR1 KGHSH, CDR2 LQKENI. The V gene lost 3 bases and the J gene lost 6 bases, with 12 bases spanning the gap. The CDR3 extends over 14 amino acids. The CDR3 sequence: CASSPEGLGQPQHF. CDR3 DNA sequence: TGTGCCAGCTCACCCGAGGGATTGGGTCAGCCCCAGCATTTT.

J is TRBJ1-5 and V is TRBV20-1, with a tentative D call TRBD1 (5 bases). Germline V gene lookup returns CDR1 DFQATT and CDR2 SNEGSKA (reference sequence). V gave up 3 bases and J gave up 6 bases, with 15 bases separating them. The CDR3 has 14 amino acids. The CDR3 reads CSASNQGKVQPQHF. The CDR3 region has the DNA TGCAGTGCTAGTAACCAGGGAAAGGTTCAGCCCCAGCATTTT.

The genes are TRBV7-9 and TRBJ2-2; 9 bases match TRBD2. Per germline, CDR1 SEHNR and CDR2 FQNEAQ (reference sequence). The junction had 3 bases not matched to a gene; V was cut back by 4 bases and J by 3 bases. CDR3 length: 15 residues. The CDR3 bases are TGTGCCAGCAGCTCCAAGCGGGGGGACACCGGGGAGCTGTTTTTT. Encoded protein: CASSSKRGDTGELFF.

This clone was detected only once. CDR3 DNA: TGTGCCAGCTTAGCCACCTCTGGGGCCAACGTCCTGACTTTC. Translating it yields CASLATSGANVLTF. J is TRBJ2-6 and V is TRBV2; D not certain. Germline CDR1 SNHLY, CDR2 FYNNEI. The length of the CDR3 is 14 residues. V dropped 8 bases and J dropped 0 bases, with 8 bases sitting between them.

This chain joins TRBV7-2 and TRBJ1-1; 9 bases are a match to TRBD1. This CDR3 is 14 amino acids long. Per germline, CDR1 SGHTA and CDR2 FQGNSA. The V and J ends lost 4 bases and 4 bases, in that order; junction bases with no gene match: 4. CDR3 sequence reads: CASSYRGQSTEAFF. CDR3 coding DNA: TGTGCCAGCAGCTACAGGGGGCAGAGCACTGAAGCTTTCTTT.

For this clone: The sample contains more than one DNA sequence encoding this CDR3. This chain joins TRBV9 and TRBJ1-1, with D unresolved. This CDR3 contains 13 residues. In germline, CDR1 is SGDLS, CDR2 YYNGEE. With 0 bases removed from V and 1 base from J, the gap between germline ends came to 4 bases. Here the CDR3 DNA reads TGTGCCAGCAGCGTAGCGTCGAACACTGAAGCTTTCTTT. It encodes CASSVASNTEAFF.

Regarding this clone: Different DNA sequences within this sample yield the same CDR3. The genes are TRBV3-1 (or the pseudogene TRBV3-2) and TRBJ1-1, with 9 bases fitting TRBD1. V gave up 3 bases and J gave up 0 bases; unmatched junction bases: 2. The CDR3 totals 15 residues. Germline-derived CDR1 and CDR2 are LGHDT and YNNKEL (reference sequence). The CDR3 coding sequence is TGTGCCAGCAGCCAGGGGACAGGGATGAACACTGAAGCTTTCTTT. Translated, it gives CASSQGTGMNTEAFF.